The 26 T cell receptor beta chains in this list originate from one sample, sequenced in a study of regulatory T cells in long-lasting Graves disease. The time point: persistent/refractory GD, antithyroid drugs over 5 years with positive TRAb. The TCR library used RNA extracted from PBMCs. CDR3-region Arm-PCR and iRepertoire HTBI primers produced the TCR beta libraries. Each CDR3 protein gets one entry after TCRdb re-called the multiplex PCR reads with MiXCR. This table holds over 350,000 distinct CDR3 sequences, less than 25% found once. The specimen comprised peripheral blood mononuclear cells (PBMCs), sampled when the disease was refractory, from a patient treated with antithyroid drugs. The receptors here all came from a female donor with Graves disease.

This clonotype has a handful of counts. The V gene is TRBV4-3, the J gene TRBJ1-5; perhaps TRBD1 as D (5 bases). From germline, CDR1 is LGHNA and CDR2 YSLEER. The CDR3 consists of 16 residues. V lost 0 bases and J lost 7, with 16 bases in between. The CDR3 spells CASSQDGERGGQPQHF. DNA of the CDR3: TGCGCCAGCAGCCAAGACGGGGAGAGGGGAGGCCAGCCCCAGCATTTT.

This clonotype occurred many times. The CDR3 protein is CASSLHGKQETQYF. In DNA form, the CDR3 reads TGTGCCAGCAGTCTCCACGGAAAACAAGAGACCCAGTACTTC. The chain combines TRBV28 with TRBJ2-5; no reliable D call. The V end was cut by 5 bases, the J end by 2 bases, with 12 bases between. CDR3 length equals 14 residues. Per the germline V gene, CDR1 is MDHEN and CDR2 is SYDVKM.

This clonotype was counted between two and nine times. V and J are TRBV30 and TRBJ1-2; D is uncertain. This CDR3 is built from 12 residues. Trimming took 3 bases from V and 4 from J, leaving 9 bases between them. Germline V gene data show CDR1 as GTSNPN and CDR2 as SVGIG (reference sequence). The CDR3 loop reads CAWSGLGYGYTF. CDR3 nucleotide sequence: TGTGCCTGGAGCGGACTCGGCTATGGCTACACCTTC.

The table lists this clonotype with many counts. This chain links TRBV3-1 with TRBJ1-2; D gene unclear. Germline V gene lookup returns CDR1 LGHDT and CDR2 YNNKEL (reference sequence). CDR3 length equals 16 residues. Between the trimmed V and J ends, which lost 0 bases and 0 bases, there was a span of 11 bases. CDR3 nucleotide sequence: TGTGCCAGCAGCCAAGAGGCCACCAGAGCTAACTATGGCTACACCTTC. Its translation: CASSQEATRANYGYTF.

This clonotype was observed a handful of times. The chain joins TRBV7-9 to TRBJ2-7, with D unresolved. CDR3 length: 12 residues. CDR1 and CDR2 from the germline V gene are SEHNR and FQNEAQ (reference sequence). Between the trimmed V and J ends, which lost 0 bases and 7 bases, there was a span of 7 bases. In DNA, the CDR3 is TGTGCCAGCAGCTTAGCGGGGTGGGAGCAGTACTTC. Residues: CASSLAGWEQYF. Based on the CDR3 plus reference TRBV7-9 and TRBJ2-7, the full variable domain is DTGVSQNPRHKITKRGQNVTFRCDPISEHNRLYWYRQTLGQGPEFLTYFQNEAQLEKSRLLSDRFSAERPKGSFSTLEIQRTEQGDSAMYLCASSLAGWEQYFGPGTRLTVT.

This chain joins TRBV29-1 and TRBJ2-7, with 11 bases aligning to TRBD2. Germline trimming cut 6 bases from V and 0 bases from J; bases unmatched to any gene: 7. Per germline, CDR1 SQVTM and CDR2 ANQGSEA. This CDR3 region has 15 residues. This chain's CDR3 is CSVAGTSGNSYEQYF. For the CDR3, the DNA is TGCAGCGTCGCTGGGACTAGCGGAAACTCCTACGAGCAGTACTTC.

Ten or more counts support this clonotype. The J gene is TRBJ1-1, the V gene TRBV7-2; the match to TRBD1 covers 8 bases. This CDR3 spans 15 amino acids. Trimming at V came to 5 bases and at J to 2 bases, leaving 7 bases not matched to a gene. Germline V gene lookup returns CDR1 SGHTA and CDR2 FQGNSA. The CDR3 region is CASSPRDRINTEAFF. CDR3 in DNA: TGTGCCAGCAGCCCTCGGGACAGGATTAACACTGAAGCTTTCTTT.

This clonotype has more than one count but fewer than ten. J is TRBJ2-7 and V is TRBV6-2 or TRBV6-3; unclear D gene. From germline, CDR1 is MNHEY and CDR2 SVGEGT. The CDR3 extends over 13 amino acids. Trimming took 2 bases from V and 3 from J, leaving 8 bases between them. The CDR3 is CASSYQMYYEQYF. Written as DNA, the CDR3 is TGTGCCAGCAGTTACCAGATGTACTACGAGCAGTACTTC.

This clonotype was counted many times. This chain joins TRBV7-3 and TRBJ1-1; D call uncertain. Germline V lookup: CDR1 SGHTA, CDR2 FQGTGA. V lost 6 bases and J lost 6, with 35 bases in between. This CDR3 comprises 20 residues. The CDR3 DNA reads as TGTGCCAGCAGACACCCCACCAACCACCGGGCGAGAACGGACTTTTCTGAAGCTTTCTTT. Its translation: CASRHPTNHRARTDFSEAFF.

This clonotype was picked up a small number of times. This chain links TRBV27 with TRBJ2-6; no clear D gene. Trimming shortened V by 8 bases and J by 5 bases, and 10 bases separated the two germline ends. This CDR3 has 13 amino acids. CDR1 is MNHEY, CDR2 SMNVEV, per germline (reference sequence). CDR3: CASGPQRANVLTF. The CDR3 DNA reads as TGTGCCAGCGGGCCCCAGAGGGCCAACGTCCTGACTTTC.

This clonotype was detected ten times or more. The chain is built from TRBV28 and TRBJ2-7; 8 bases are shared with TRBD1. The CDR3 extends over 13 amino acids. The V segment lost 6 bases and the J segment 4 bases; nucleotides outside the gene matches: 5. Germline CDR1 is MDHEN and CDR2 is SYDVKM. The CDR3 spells CASRGQEAYEQYF. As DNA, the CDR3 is TGTGCCAGCAGGGGACAGGAGGCATACGAGCAGTACTTC.

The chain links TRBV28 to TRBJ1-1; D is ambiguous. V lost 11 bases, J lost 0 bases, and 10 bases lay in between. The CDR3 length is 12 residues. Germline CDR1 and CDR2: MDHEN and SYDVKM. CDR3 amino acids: CAAGPLNTEAFF. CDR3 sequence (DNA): TGTGCCGCAGGACCGCTGAACACTGAAGCTTTCTTT.

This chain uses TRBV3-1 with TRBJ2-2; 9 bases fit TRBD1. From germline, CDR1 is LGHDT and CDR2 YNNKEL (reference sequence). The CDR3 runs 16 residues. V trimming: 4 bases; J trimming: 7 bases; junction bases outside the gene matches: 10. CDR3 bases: TGTGCCAGCAGCCCCCCGGACAGGGGCGCGGGCGGGGAGCTGTTTTTT. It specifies CASSPPDRGAGGELFF. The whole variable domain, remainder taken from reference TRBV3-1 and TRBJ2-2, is DTAVSQTPKYLVTQMGNDKSIKCEQNLGHDTMYWYKQDSKKFLKIMFSYNNKELIINETVPNRFSPKSPDKAHLNLHINSLELGDSAVYFCASSPPDRGAGGELFFGEGSRLTVL.

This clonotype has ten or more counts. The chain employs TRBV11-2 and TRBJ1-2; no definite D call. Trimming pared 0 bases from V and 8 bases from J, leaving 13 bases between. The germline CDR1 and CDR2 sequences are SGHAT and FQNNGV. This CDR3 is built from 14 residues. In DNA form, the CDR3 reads TGTGCCAGCAGCTTAGACTCCGGCTCGGAAGGCTACACCTTC. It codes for CASSLDSGSEGYTF.

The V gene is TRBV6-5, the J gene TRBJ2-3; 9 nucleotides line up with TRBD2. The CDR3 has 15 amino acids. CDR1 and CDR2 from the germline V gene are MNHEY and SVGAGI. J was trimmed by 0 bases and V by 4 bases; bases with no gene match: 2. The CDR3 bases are TGTGCCAGCAGTTTAGCGGGGGCTAGCACAGATACGCAGTATTTT. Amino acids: CASSLAGASTDTQYF.

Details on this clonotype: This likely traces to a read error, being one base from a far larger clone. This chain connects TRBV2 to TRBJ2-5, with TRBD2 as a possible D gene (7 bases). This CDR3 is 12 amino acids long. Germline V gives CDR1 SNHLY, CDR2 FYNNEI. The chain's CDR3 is CASSQGGETRYF. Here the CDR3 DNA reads TGTGCCAGCAGCCAAGGGGGGGAGACCCGGTACTTC.

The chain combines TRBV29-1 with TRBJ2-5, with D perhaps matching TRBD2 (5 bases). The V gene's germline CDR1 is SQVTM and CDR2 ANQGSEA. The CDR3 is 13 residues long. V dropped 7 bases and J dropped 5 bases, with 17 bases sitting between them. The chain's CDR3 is CSATRADVETQYF. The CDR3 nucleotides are TGCAGCGCAACTAGAGCAGATGTGGAGACCCAGTACTTC.

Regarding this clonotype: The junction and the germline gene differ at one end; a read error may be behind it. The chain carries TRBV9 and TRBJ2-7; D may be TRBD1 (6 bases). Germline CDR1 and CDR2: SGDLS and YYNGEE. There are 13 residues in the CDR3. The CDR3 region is CASSSGQPYERYF. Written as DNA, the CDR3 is TGCGCCAGCAGCTCCGGACAGCCCTACGAGCGGTACTTC.

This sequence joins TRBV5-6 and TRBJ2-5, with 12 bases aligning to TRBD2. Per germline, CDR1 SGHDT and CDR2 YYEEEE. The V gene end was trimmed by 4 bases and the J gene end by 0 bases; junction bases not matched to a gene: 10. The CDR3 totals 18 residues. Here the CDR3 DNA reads TGTGCCAGCAGCCTTCGACTAGCGGGAGTGGGGTACCAAGAGACCCAGTACTTC. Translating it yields CASSLRLAGVGYQETQYF.

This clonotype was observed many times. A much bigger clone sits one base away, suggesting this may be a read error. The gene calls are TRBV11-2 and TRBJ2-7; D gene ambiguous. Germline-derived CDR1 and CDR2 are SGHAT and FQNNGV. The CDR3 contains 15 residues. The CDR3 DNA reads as TGTGCCAGCAGCTTAGATTCGAAGAACTCCTACGAGCAGCACTTC. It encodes CASSLDSKNSYEQHF.

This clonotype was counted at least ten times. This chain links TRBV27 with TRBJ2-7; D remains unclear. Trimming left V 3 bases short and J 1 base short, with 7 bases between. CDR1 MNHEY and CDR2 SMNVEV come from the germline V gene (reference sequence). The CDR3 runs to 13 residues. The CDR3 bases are TGTGCCAGCAGTTTCCGATGGTCCTACGAGCAGTACTTC. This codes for CASSFRWSYEQYF.

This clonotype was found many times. The CDR3 sequence: CAWSLTKETQYF. As DNA, the CDR3 is TGTGCCTGGAGTCTCACAAAAGAGACCCAGTACTTC. V usage is TRBV30 and J usage is TRBJ2-5; D unclear. The CDR3 totals 12 residues. V was trimmed by 2 bases and J by 3 bases, leaving 7 bases between them. Germline CDR1 is GTSNPN and CDR2 is SVGIG (reference sequence).

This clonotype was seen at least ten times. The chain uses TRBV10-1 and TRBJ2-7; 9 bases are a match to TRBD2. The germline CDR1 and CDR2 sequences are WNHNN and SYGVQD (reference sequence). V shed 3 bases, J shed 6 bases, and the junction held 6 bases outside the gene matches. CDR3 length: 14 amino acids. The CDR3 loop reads CASSDLAGNSEQYF. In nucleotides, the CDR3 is TGCGCCAGCAGTGATCTAGCGGGAAATAGCGAGCAGTACTTC.

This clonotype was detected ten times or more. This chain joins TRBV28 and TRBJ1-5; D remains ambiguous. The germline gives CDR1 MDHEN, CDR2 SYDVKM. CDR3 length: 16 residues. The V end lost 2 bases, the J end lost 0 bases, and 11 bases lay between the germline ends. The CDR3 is CASSLMGGISNQPQHF. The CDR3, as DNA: TGTGCCAGCAGTTTAATGGGAGGGATTAGCAATCAGCCCCAGCATTTT.

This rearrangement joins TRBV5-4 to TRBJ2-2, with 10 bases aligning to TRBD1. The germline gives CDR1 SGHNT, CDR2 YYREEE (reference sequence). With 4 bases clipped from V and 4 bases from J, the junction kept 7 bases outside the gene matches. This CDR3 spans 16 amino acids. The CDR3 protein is CASSGDRGRTTGELFF. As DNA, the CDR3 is TGTGCCAGCAGCGGAGACAGGGGGCGCACCACCGGGGAGCTGTTTTTT.

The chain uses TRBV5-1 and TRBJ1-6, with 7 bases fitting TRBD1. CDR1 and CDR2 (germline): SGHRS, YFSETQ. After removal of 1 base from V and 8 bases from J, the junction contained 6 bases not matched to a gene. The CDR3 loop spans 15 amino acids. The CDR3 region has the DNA TGCGCCAGCAGCTTGCAAGTAACAGGGGATTCACCCCTCCACTTT. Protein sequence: CASSLQVTGDSPLHF.